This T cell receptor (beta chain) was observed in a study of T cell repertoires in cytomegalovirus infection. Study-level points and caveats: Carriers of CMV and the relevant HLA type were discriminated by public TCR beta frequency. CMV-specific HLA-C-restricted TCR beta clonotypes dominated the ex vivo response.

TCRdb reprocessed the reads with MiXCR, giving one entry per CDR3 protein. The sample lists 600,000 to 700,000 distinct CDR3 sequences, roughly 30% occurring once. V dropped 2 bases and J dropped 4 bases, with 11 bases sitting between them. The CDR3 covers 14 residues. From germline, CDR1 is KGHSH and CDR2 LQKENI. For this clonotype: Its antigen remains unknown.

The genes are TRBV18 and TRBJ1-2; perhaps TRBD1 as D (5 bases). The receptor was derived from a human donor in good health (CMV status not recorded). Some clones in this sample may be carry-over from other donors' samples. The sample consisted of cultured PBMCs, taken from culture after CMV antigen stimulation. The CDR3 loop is CASSPGAGRYGYTF. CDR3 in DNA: TGTGCCAGCTCACCAGGGGCAGGGCGCTATGGCTACACCTTC.